The T cell receptor (beta chain) described here comes from a study of response to subunit inactivated influenza vaccine. TCRdb reprocessed the RT-PCR reads via MiXCR and lists one record per CDR3 protein. The sample shows about 540,000 distinct CDR3 sequences, approximately 22% of them seen only once. The CDR3 has 15 amino acids. The germline V and J ends were trimmed by 1 base and 2 bases, with 12 bases remaining between them. The germline CDR1 and CDR2 sequences are DFQATT and SNEGSKA (reference sequence). This sample was shared with a second study, whose subject was T cells expressing NK-cell markers. Per that study: It was by 5'RACE template switching with UMIs that TCR beta cDNA was made. Out of eight donors sequenced, seven tested HCMV-seropositive and the remaining one seronegative. The contribution of dominant NKG2C+ clonotypes to CD8+ T cells in six donors was about 1.0-7.0%. Similarly, these clonotypes led the CD3+CD56-NKG2C+ fraction as well in a few donors.

The source of this sequence is a man in his fifties who received an inactivated influenza vaccine. Specimen: CD4+ T cells sorted from PBMCs, collected roughly 12 days after vaccination. The J gene is TRBJ2-1, the V gene TRBV20-1; possibly TRBD1 or TRBD2 for D (6 bases each). The chain's CDR3 is CSARAAGGTYNEQFF. The CDR3 DNA reads TGCAGTGCTAGAGCGGCCGGGGGCACCTACAATGAGCAGTTCTTC.